The 20 T cell receptor beta chains below were found in one sample sequenced in a study of blood T cell dynamics during melanoma immunotherapy. As to time point: pre-treatment baseline. Sequencing was performed with immunoSEQ multiplex PCR; in TCRdb, only in-frame clones are kept and a portion is missing. The sample lists approximately 12,000 clones; 86% were seen once. The specimen was blood, collected from a patient treated with checkpoint blockade. All receptors derive from a human donor with melanoma.

The chain joins TRBV5-5 to TRBJ2-7, with 11 positions matching TRBD2. The germline V gene encodes CDR1 SGHKS and CDR2 YYEKEE (reference sequence). The CDR3 has 15 residues. J gave up 3 bases and V 5 bases, and 7 bases lay outside the gene matches. The CDR3 region is CASRAGTSGHYEQYF. The CDR3 DNA reads as TGTGCCAGCAGAGCCGGGACTAGCGGTCACTACGAGCAGTACTTC. Full variable domain (outside the CDR3, taken from reference TRBV5-5 and TRBJ2-7): DAGVTQSPTHLIKTRGQQVTLRCSPISGHKSVSWYQQVLGQGPQFIFQYYEKEERGRGNFPDRFSARQFPNYSSELNVNALLLGDSALYLCASRAGTSGHYEQYFGPGTRLTVT.

This sequence joins TRBV5-1 and TRBJ2-3; the D gene is possibly TRBD2 (7 bases). In germline, CDR1 is SGHRS, CDR2 YFSETQ. CDR3 size: 14 residues. Trimming removed 4 bases at V and 5 bases at J, with 14 bases between. Written as DNA, the CDR3 is TGCGCCAGCAGCGAGGGGGGGCCCGAAGATACGCAGTATTTT. It yields the protein CASSEGGPEDTQYF. The complete variable domain, with remaining parts taken from reference TRBV5-1 and TRBJ2-3, reads KAGVTQTPRYLIKTRGQQVTLSCSPISGHRSVSWYQQTPGQGLQFLFEYFSETQRNKGNFPGRFSGRQFSNSRSEMNVSTLELGDSALYLCASSEGGPEDTQYFGPGTRLTVL.

The rearrangement joins TRBV9 to TRBJ2-2, with D unclear. V lost 7 bases, J lost 3 bases, and 13 bases lay in between. Germline V gives CDR1 SGDLS, CDR2 YYNGEE. The CDR3 runs to 14 residues. CDR3 in DNA: TGTGCCAGCGCCCCTGGCCTCTACACCGGGGAGCTGTTTTTT. Amino acid sequence: CASAPGLYTGELFF.

The rearrangement uses TRBV7-9 and TRBJ2-5; D unclear. The CDR3 contains 11 residues. Germline values: CDR1 SEHNR, CDR2 FQNEAQ (reference sequence). Trimming shortened V by 0 bases and J by 5 bases, and 1 base separated the two germline ends. The CDR3: CASSLAETQYF. The CDR3 nucleotides read TGTGCCAGCAGCTTAGCCGAGACCCAGTACTTC.

This clone has a handful of counts. This chain joins TRBV6-4 and TRBJ1-2; D remains unclear. Germline V lookup: CDR1 MRHNA, CDR2 SNTAGT. The CDR3 is 15 residues long. V shed 0 bases and J shed 6 bases, with 14 bases lying between them. CDR3 loop: CASSDSRGGSDGYTF. The CDR3 DNA reads TGTGCCAGCAGTGACTCCCGAGGAGGTAGCGATGGCTACACCTTC.

The V and J genes are TRBV4-1 and TRBJ1-3, with TRBD1 as a possible D gene (5 bases). The CDR3 consists of 15 residues. Trimming took 0 bases from V and 4 from J, leaving 10 bases between them. CDR1 is MGHRA and CDR2 is YSYEKL in the germline V gene. The CDR3 sequence: CASSQDEGTGNTIYF. The CDR3 nucleotides are TGCGCCAGCAGCCAAGATGAGGGGACCGGAAACACCATATATTTT.

This chain links TRBV9 with TRBJ1-1; D possibly corresponds to TRBD1 (5 bases). V was pared by 4 bases and J by 2 bases, with 15 bases between. CDR1 and CDR2 (germline): SGDLS, YYNGEE. This CDR3 contains 15 residues. CDR3 residues: CASSPDGGRNTEAFF. The CDR3 nucleotides are TGTGCCAGCAGCCCAGACGGGGGTCGTAACACTGAAGCTTTCTTT.

This chain links TRBV6-6 with TRBJ1-1; TRBD1 might be the D (6 bases). The CDR3 contains 13 residues. With 7 bases removed from V and 3 bases from J, the gap between germline ends came to 12 bases. Germline V lookup: CDR1 MNHNY, CDR2 SVGAGI (reference sequence). CDR3 amino acids: CASNPGAYTEAFF. The CDR3 nucleotides are TGTGCCAGCAACCCAGGGGCCTACACTGAAGCTTTCTTT.

V and J are TRBV5-8 and TRBJ2-4; maybe TRBD1 (6 bases). V was cut by 1 base and J by 6 bases, with 14 bases left in between. Per the germline V gene, CDR1 is SGHTS and CDR2 is YDEGEE. This CDR3 is 15 amino acids long. This chain's CDR3 is CASSLNSGAGNIQYF. CDR3 DNA: TGTGCCAGCAGCTTGAATTCAGGGGCGGGAAACATTCAGTACTTC.

V is TRBV6-1 and J is TRBJ1-1; the match to TRBD1 covers 9 bases. The CDR3 extends over 15 amino acids. Germline CDR1 MNHNS, CDR2 SASEGT. With 7 bases clipped from V and 0 bases from J, the junction kept 6 bases outside the gene matches. This CDR3 is CASISGTGLNTEAFF. CDR3 nucleotide sequence: TGTGCCAGCATTTCCGGGACAGGGCTGAACACTGAAGCTTTCTTT.

This clone was counted once. This chain links TRBV21-1 with TRBJ2-1; the table gives TRBD2 as D, unverified against the DNA. TRBV21-1 is a documented pseudogene. This CDR3 spans 16 amino acids. The CDR3 bases are TGTGCCAGCAGCTCAGGGACTAGCGGAGCCTACAATGAGCAGTTCTTC. It is translated as CASSSGTSGAYNEQFF.

The chain is built from TRBV6-6 and TRBJ2-1; D is possibly TRBD2 (6 bases). The CDR3 spans 15 residues. The ends were cut back, 5 bases at V and 3 bases at J, with 14 bases in the middle. CDR1 is MNHNY, CDR2 SVGAGI, per germline (reference sequence). CDR3 residues: CASSRGYGSYNEQFF. In DNA form, the CDR3 reads TGTGCCAGCAGTAGAGGGTACGGGAGCTACAATGAGCAGTTCTTC.

The genes are TRBV18 and TRBJ2-7, with a possible D match to TRBD1 (5 bases). The CDR3 is 15 amino acids. V lost 0 bases and J lost 2, with 11 bases in between. Germline V gene lookup returns CDR1 KGHSH and CDR2 LQKENI. This chain's CDR3 is CASSPPSTAAYEQYF. CDR3 in DNA: TGTGCCAGCTCACCACCGTCGACAGCCGCCTACGAGCAGTACTTC.

This clone has a single count. V is TRBV4-2 and J is TRBJ2-1; either TRBD1 or TRBD2 may fit D (5 bases each). V lost 0 bases, J lost 8 bases, and 20 bases lay in between. Germline CDR1 is LGHNA and CDR2 is YNFKEQ. The CDR3 loop spans 17 amino acids. CDR3 amino acids: CASSQDPRQRGGYEQFF. CDR3 sequence (DNA): TGTGCCAGCAGCCAAGATCCCCGACAGAGGGGCGGGTATGAGCAGTTCTTC.

The chain is built from TRBV6-4 and TRBJ2-1, with TRBD1 identical over 8 bases. This CDR3 has 15 residues. In germline, CDR1 is MRHNA, CDR2 SNTAGT. V gave up 4 bases and J gave up 4 bases; unmatched junction bases: 6. This chain's CDR3 is CASSAGTGTYNEQFF. Written as DNA, the CDR3 is TGTGCCAGCAGTGCCGGGACAGGTACATACAATGAGCAGTTCTTC.

V is TRBV9 and J is TRBJ1-1; possibly TRBD1 for D (5 bases). From germline, CDR1 is SGDLS and CDR2 YYNGEE. Trimming cost V 6 bases and J 5 bases, with 14 bases left between them. The CDR3 loop spans 13 amino acids. The CDR3 reads CASTGLGHTEAFF. CDR3 in DNA: TGTGCCAGCACCGGACTGGGGCATACTGAAGCTTTCTTT.

This clone has just one count. This rearrangement joins TRBV5-1 to TRBJ2-4, with TRBD2 identical over 8 bases. The ends lost 6 bases at V and 1 base at J; junction bases unmatched: 9. There are 16 residues in the CDR3. Germline V gene lookup returns CDR1 SGHRS and CDR2 YFSETQ. CDR3 in DNA: TGCGCCAGCACCCTCGGGGGGGGTATGGCCAAAAACATTCAGTACTTC. Protein: CASTLGGGMAKNIQYF.

V is TRBV9 and J is TRBJ2-5, with 10 bases lining up with TRBD1. The CDR3 runs to 14 residues. Germline values: CDR1 SGDLS, CDR2 YYNGEE. The ends lost 3 bases at V and 5 bases at J; junction bases unmatched: 4. CDR3 DNA sequence: TGTGCCAGCAGCGAGACAGGGGGCGAGGAGACCCAGTACTTC. Its translation is CASSETGGEETQYF.

A single count supports this clone. The chain is built from TRBV5-8 and TRBJ2-3, with D uncertain. This CDR3 is built from 13 residues. Per germline, CDR1 SGHTS and CDR2 YDEGEE. V lost 4 bases and J lost 7, with 13 bases in between. In nucleotides, the CDR3 is TGTGCCAGCAGCGTAGGTAACACCAATACGCAGTATTTT. It yields the protein CASSVGNTNTQYF. Filled out from reference TRBV5-8 and TRBJ2-3, the complete variable domain reads EAGVTQSPTHLIKTRGQQATLRCSPISGHTSVYWYQQALGLGLQFLLWYDEGEERNRGNFPPRFSGRQFPNYSSELNVNALELEDSALYLCASSVGNTNTQYFGPGTRLTVL.

This clone was seen more than once but under ten times. The rearrangement uses TRBV7-9 and TRBJ1-3; unclear D gene. Germline V CDR1 and CDR2: SEHNR, FQNEAQ (reference sequence). Trimming took 5 bases from V and 4 from J, leaving 6 bases between them. The CDR3 sequence is 12 residues long. Here the CDR3 DNA reads TGTGCCAGCAGCCCTGCCGGAAACACCATATATTTT. Protein product: CASSPAGNTIYF.